One sample yielded the 27 T cell receptor beta chains listed below, sequenced in a study of regulatory T cells in long-lasting Graves disease. Time point noted: newly diagnosed GD, antithyroid drugs for less than 3 months. Making the TCR library involved RNA that had been extracted from PBMCs. According to the study, TCR beta libraries were built with iRepertoire HTBI primers and CDR3-region Arm-PCR. TCRdb re-derived calls from the multiplex PCR reads in MiXCR, one entry per CDR3 protein. Seen here are 350,000 to 550,000 distinct CDR3 sequences, around 13% observed once, and the top ten hold approximately 17%. The same data also contributed to another study, on T cells in Graves' hyperthyroidism and ophthalmopathy.

The sample in question was peripheral blood mononuclear cells (PBMCs), obtained at new diagnosis, from a patient treated with antithyroid drugs. The origin of the receptors is a woman aged 45 to 65 with Graves disease.

Ten or more counts support this clonotype. The chain uses TRBV29-1 and TRBJ1-1, with D perhaps matching TRBD1 (6 bases). V lost 6 bases and J 6 bases, leaving 17 bases between the germline ends. The CDR3 loop spans 13 amino acids. The V gene's germline CDR1 is SQVTM and CDR2 ANQGSEA. The CDR3 is CSVGLGAVSEAFF. CDR3 DNA sequence: TGCAGCGTCGGGTTGGGGGCAGTCTCTGAAGCTTTCTTT.

Many counts were recorded for this clonotype. The chain employs TRBV5-5 and TRBJ2-5; no definite D call. Trimming took 5 bases from V and 1 from J, leaving 9 bases between them. CDR3 length: 13 residues. Germline values: CDR1 SGHKS, CDR2 YYEKEE (reference sequence). The CDR3 coding sequence is TGTGCCAGCAGTTTCGGCCGCCAAGAGACCCAGTACTTC. It translates to CASSFGRQETQYF. Looking up the rest from reference TRBV5-5 and TRBJ2-5 gives the full variable domain: DAGVTQSPTHLIKTRGQQVTLRCSPISGHKSVSWYQQVLGQGPQFIFQYYEKEERGRGNFPDRFSARQFPNYSSELNVNALLLGDSALYLCASSFGRQETQYFGPGTRLLVL.

This clonotype has at least ten counts. The chain uses TRBV2 and TRBJ2-3, with D possibly matching TRBD2 (5 bases). The CDR3 spans 15 residues. In germline, CDR1 is SNHLY, CDR2 FYNNEI. With 3 bases removed from V and 6 bases from J, the gap between germline ends came to 16 bases. CDR3 nucleotide sequence: TGTGCCAGCAGTGATCTGTGGGAGAGCGGTGATACGCAGTATTTT. This gives the protein CASSDLWESGDTQYF.

This clonotype occurred many times. The chain employs TRBV2 and TRBJ2-3, with D possibly matching TRBD2 (5 bases). Germline CDR1 is SNHLY and CDR2 is FYNNEI. V gave up 2 bases and J gave up 7 bases, with 10 bases separating them. There are 13 residues in the CDR3. CDR3 coding DNA: TGTGCCAGCAGTGAATCTGGACTCCATACGCAGTATTTT. Translating it yields CASSESGLHTQYF.

In the case of this clonotype: With a much larger clone just one base away, this may be a read error. This chain joins TRBV5-1 and TRBJ2-2; D possibly matches TRBD1 or TRBD2 (6 bases each). CDR3 length equals 15 residues. V dropped 5 bases and J dropped 9 bases, with 20 bases sitting between them. Germline V gene sequence: CDR1 SGHRS, CDR2 YFSETQ. In DNA form, the CDR3 reads TGCGCCAGCAGTCTCGACCCGACGGGGGCCAGGGAGCTGTTTTTT. Protein: CASSLDPTGARELFF.

For this clonotype: Just one base apart from a much larger clone, this may be a read error. The genes are TRBV5-4 and TRBJ2-7, with D possibly being TRBD1 or TRBD2 (5 bases each). The length of the CDR3 is 14 residues. The germline gives CDR1 SGHNT, CDR2 YYREEE (reference sequence). CDR3 region: CASSLGGVHYEHYF. Here the CDR3 DNA reads TGTGCCAGCAGCTTGGGAGGGGTGCATTACGAGCATTACTTC.

There are many counts of this clonotype. The gene calls are TRBV27 and TRBJ2-1; 13 bases align to TRBD2. The germline V gene encodes CDR1 MNHEY and CDR2 SMNVEV (reference sequence). The ends lost 6 bases at V and 9 bases at J; junction bases unmatched: 14. The CDR3 extends over 17 amino acids. CDR3 bases: TGTGCCAGCAGCGTATATGTGGGACTAGCGGGAAATGGTGAGCAGTTCTTC. It is translated as CASSVYVGLAGNGEQFF.

This clonotype was seen ten or more times. V gene TRBV7-6 combines with J gene TRBJ2-7, with D perhaps TRBD1 or TRBD2 (5 bases each). Germline assignment: CDR1 SGHVS and CDR2 FNYEAQ. The CDR3 is 16 residues long. V gave up 3 bases and J gave up 0 bases, with 15 bases separating them. This chain's CDR3 is CASSLGPGRSSYEQYF. DNA of the CDR3: TGTGCCAGCAGCTTGGGACCGGGACGGAGCTCCTACGAGCAGTACTTC.

This clonotype was seen repeatedly, ten times or more. V usage is TRBV12-3 or TRBV12-4 and J usage is TRBJ1-1, with 12 positions matching TRBD1. The CDR3 totals 15 residues. Trimming cost V 6 bases and J 4 bases; bases outside gene matches: 6. DNA of the CDR3: TGTGCCAGCAGCCAGGGACAGGGGGCTTTCACTGAAGCTTTCTTT. It is translated as CASSQGQGAFTEAFF.

This clonotype was recorded many times. The J gene is TRBJ2-7, the V gene TRBV3-1; 8 bases are shared with TRBD2. This CDR3 contains 14 residues. Germline lookup yields CDR1 LGHDT and CDR2 YNNKEL (reference sequence). Losses at the gene ends were 1 base for V and 4 bases for J; bases not matched to a gene: 3. CDR3 in DNA: TGTGCCAGCAGCCAAGCAGCGGGAGCGTACGAGCAGTACTTC. The encoded protein is CASSQAAGAYEQYF.

This clonotype was recorded at least ten times. The chain has TRBV18 and TRBJ2-7; 11 positions agree with TRBD1. V shed 8 bases, J shed 7 bases, and the junction held 10 bases outside the gene matches. The V gene's germline CDR1 is KGHSH and CDR2 LQKENI. The length of the CDR3 is 14 residues. CDR3 sequence (DNA): TGTGCCAGCAGCCCCGGACAGGGGGCGCGAGAGCAGTACTTC. Protein product: CASSPGQGAREQYF.

The chain uses TRBV11-2 and TRBJ1-3, with D unresolved. From germline, CDR1 is SGHAT and CDR2 FQNNGV. The CDR3 has 13 amino acids. The V end lost 6 bases, the J end lost 0 bases, and 6 bases lay between the germline ends. Written as DNA, the CDR3 is TGTGCCAGCAGGGCGCTCTCTGGAAACACCATATATTTT. It translates to CASRALSGNTIYF. The full variable domain, with the rest looked up from reference TRBV11-2 and TRBJ1-3, is EAGVAQSPRYKIIEKRQSVAFWCNPISGHATLYWYQQILGQGPKLLIQFQNNGVVDDSQLPKDRFSAERLKGVDSTLKIQPAKLEDSAVYLCASRALSGNTIYFGEGSWLTVV.

The chain recombines TRBV28 with TRBJ2-2; D is unclear. Trimming removed 2 bases from V and 6 bases from J, with 13 bases in between. The germline V gene encodes CDR1 MDHEN and CDR2 SYDVKM. The CDR3 spans 15 residues. The CDR3 DNA follows: TGTGCCAGCAGTTTACCGACCCTTATGGCCGGGGAGCTGTTTTTT. As protein: CASSLPTLMAGELFF.

Only a few counts were recorded for this clonotype. V usage is TRBV20-1 and J usage is TRBJ2-1, with D perhaps TRBD1 or TRBD2 (5 bases each). The CDR3 is made up of 13 amino acids. Germline CDR1 reads DFQATT; CDR2 reads SNEGSKA (reference sequence). Trimming took 2 bases from V and 4 from J, leaving 9 bases between them. The CDR3 protein is CSARMGDYNEQFF. The CDR3 DNA is TGCAGTGCTAGAATGGGGGATTACAATGAGCAGTTCTTC.

This clonotype was detected a few times. CDR3 nucleotides: TGTGCCAGCAGTCCCTCGGGACAGTCAAGCAATCAGCCCCAGCATTTT. Translating gives CASSPSGQSSNQPQHF. The chain combines TRBV28 with TRBJ1-5; 7 nucleotides agree with TRBD1. The CDR3 contains 16 residues. After removal of 5 bases from V and 1 base from J, the junction contained 8 bases not matched to a gene. CDR1 and CDR2 from the germline V gene are MDHEN and SYDVKM.

The rearrangement uses TRBV25-1 and TRBJ2-7, with 7 bases identical to TRBD2. V lost 7 bases to trimming and J lost 3 bases; unmatched junction nucleotides: 6. Germline values: CDR1 MGHDK, CDR2 SYGVNS. The CDR3 runs to 13 residues. The CDR3 protein is CASTPTGGYEQYF. The CDR3 coding sequence is TGTGCCAGCACCCCGACGGGAGGCTACGAGCAGTACTTC.

The rearrangement links TRBV24-1 to TRBJ2-7; D is uncertain. CDR1 and CDR2 (germline): KGHDR, SFDVKD. Trimming took 1 base from V and 9 from J, leaving 18 bases between them. The CDR3 is 15 residues long. CDR3 in DNA: TGTGCCACCAGTGATTTAATATCCACGAGTTCTCCGCAGTACTTC. Amino acids: CATSDLISTSSPQYF.

The table lists this clonotype with a count of one. A much larger clone is a single base away; this may be a read error. The chain carries TRBV6-2 or TRBV6-3 and TRBJ2-5, with D possibly called TRBD1 or TRBD2 (6 bases each). The CDR3 sequence is 16 residues long. Germline-derived CDR1 and CDR2 are MNHEY and SVGEGT. CDR3 nucleotides: TGTGCCAGCAGTGAATACTCGGGGGCAACGCGAGAGACCCAGTGCTTC. Protein sequence: CASSEYSGATRETQCF.

The chain links TRBV6-9 to TRBJ1-2, with no clear D. CDR1 MNHGY and CDR2 SVAAGI come from the germline V gene. V dropped 3 bases and J dropped 4 bases, with 21 bases sitting between them. The CDR3 consists of 17 residues. Here the CDR3 reads CASSYAGPGLSIYGYTF. In DNA form, the CDR3 reads TGTGCCAGCAGTTACGCGGGCCCTGGACTTTCTATCTATGGCTACACCTTC.

This clonotype was detected ten times or more. The chain links TRBV5-1 to TRBJ2-5; 9 nucleotides align to TRBD2. Germline-derived CDR1 and CDR2 are SGHRS and YFSETQ. The J segment lost 3 bases and the V segment lost 4 bases, leaving 7 bases of the junction unmatched. CDR3 length: 15 amino acids. The CDR3 DNA sequence: TGCGCCAGCAGCACCGGGACTAGCCGCGAAGAGACCCAGTACTTC. Amino acid sequence: CASSTGTSREETQYF.

This clonotype was recorded a few times. The chain combines TRBV5-6 with TRBJ1-2; D is undetermined. V gave up 3 bases and J gave up 5 bases, with 5 bases separating them. Germline loops: CDR1 SGHDT, CDR2 YYEEEE. The CDR3 extends over 11 amino acids. DNA of the CDR3: TGTGCCAGCAGCTGGGGTTATGGCTACACCTTC. Amino acid sequence: CASSWGYGYTF.

This clonotype has ten or more counts. The rearrangement joins TRBV7-9 to TRBJ2-3, with 8 bases that match TRBD2. V shed 5 bases, J shed 1 base, and the junction held 5 bases outside the gene matches. CDR3 length: 15 residues. Germline loops: CDR1 SEHNR, CDR2 FQNEAQ (reference sequence). CDR3 coding DNA: TGTGCCAGCAGCCAGCGGGAGCGGGGCACAGATACGCAGTATTTT. Its protein product is CASSQRERGTDTQYF. Full variable domain (outside the CDR3, taken from reference TRBV7-9 and TRBJ2-3): DTGVSQNPRHKITKRGQNVTFRCDPISEHNRLYWYRQTLGQGPEFLTYFQNEAQLEKSRLLSDRFSAERPKGSFSTLEIQRTEQGDSAMYLCASSQRERGTDTQYFGPGTRLTVL.

The chain is built from TRBV10-1 and TRBJ2-1; 13 bases fit TRBD2. The CDR3 is 16 residues long. The germline V gene encodes CDR1 WNHNN and CDR2 SYGVQD (reference sequence). V shed 4 bases, J shed 7 bases, and the junction held 7 bases outside the gene matches. This CDR3 reads CASSVDGLAGDNEQFF. The CDR3, as DNA: TGCGCCAGCAGTGTTGACGGACTAGCGGGAGATAATGAGCAGTTCTTC.

About this clonotype itself: With a much larger clone just one base away, this may be a read error. The CDR3 does not close with the conserved phenylalanine or tryptophan, likely indicating a read error. The J gene is TRBJ1-5, the V gene TRBV5-1; 7 nucleotides match TRBD1. Germline values: CDR1 SGHRS, CDR2 YFSETQ. The length of the CDR3 is 14 residues. Trimming at V came to 3 bases and at J to 5 bases, leaving 5 bases not matched to a gene. CDR3 bases: TGCGCCAGCAGCTCGACAGGGTCGGATCAGCCCCAGCATTCT. Its protein product is CASSSTGSDQPQHS.

This clonotype was observed at least ten times. The chain carries TRBV30 and TRBJ2-3, with TRBD2 matching over 8 bases. Germline V gene data show CDR1 as GTSNPN and CDR2 as SVGIG (reference sequence). The CDR3 length is 15 residues. The junction had 4 bases not matched to a gene; V was cut back by 0 bases and J by 2 bases. CDR3 sequence reads: CAWSVRLAITDTQYF. The CDR3 DNA follows: TGTGCCTGGAGTGTACGACTAGCGATCACAGATACGCAGTATTTT. The full variable domain, its missing parts supplied by reference TRBV30 and TRBJ2-3, is SQTIHQWPATLVQPVGSPLSLECTVEGTSNPNLYWYRQAAGRGLQLLFYSVGIGQISSEVPQNLSASRPQDRQFILSSKKLLLSDSGFYLCAWSVRLAITDTQYFGPGTRLTVL.

In its sample, this clonotype was seen a few times. This may be a read error: a much more frequent sequence differs by one nucleotide. The chain employs TRBV3-1 and TRBJ1-3, with D uncertain. CDR1 is LGHDT and CDR2 is YNNKEL in the germline V gene (reference sequence). The CDR3 runs to 16 residues. The CDR3 protein is CASSLGPRSSGSTIYF. In DNA form, the CDR3 reads TGTGCCAGCAGCCTCGGCCCCCGGAGCTCTGGAAGCACCATATATTTT.

This clonotype was picked up many times. The chain combines TRBV28 with TRBJ1-3; D is unclear. Germline CDR1 and CDR2: MDHEN and SYDVKM. The ends were cut back, 2 bases at V and 1 base at J, with 6 bases in the middle. This CDR3 has 14 residues. Here the CDR3 DNA reads TGTGCCAGCAGTTTAGGCCATTCTGGAAACACCATATATTTT. This codes for CASSLGHSGNTIYF.